The 15 T cell receptor beta chains listed next were all sequenced from one sample in a study of CD8 T cells in ankylosing spondylitis. TCRdb itself ran the 5' RACE reads through MiXCR, one entry per CDR3 protein. This table has 150,000 to 200,000 distinct CDR3 sequences, about 32% appearing once. The sample comprised synovial fluid, either unsorted or a sorted T cell fraction (not recorded which). These receptors were taken from a male donor with ankylosing spondylitis.

Many counts were recorded for this clonotype. The chain has TRBV9 and TRBJ2-7; a possible D gene is TRBD2 (5 bases). Germline CDR1 and CDR2: SGDLS and YYNGEE. The CDR3 is made up of 13 amino acids. V lost 1 base and J lost 6, with 11 bases in between. This CDR3 is CASSVTVEAEQYF. The CDR3 DNA follows: TGTGCCAGCAGCGTAACTGTGGAGGCCGAGCAGTACTTC. The whole variable domain, remainder taken from reference TRBV9 and TRBJ2-7, is DSGVTQTPKHLITATGQRVTLRCSPRSGDLSVYWYQQSLDQGLQFLIQYYNGEERAKGNILERFSAQQFPDLHSELNLSSLELGDSALYFCASSVTVEAEQYFGPGTRLTVT.

This clonotype showed up many times. The J gene is TRBJ2-6, the V gene TRBV3-1; a possible D gene is TRBD1 (6 bases). The CDR3 contains 19 residues. V shed 0 bases and J shed 0 bases, with 15 bases lying between them. Germline V CDR1 and CDR2: LGHDT, YNNKEL (reference sequence). The CDR3 DNA reads as TGTGCCAGCAGCCAAGATTATCCAGGGACAAACTCTGGGGCCAACGTCCTGACTTTC. Amino acids: CASSQDYPGTNSGANVLTF.

Only a few counts were recorded for this clonotype. This chain connects TRBV12-3 or TRBV12-4 to TRBJ1-3, with 8 bases identical to TRBD1. The CDR3 covers 15 residues. V lost 7 bases to trimming and J lost 3 bases; unmatched junction nucleotides: 8. The chain's CDR3 is CASIGQGASGNTIYF. DNA of the CDR3: TGTGCCAGCATCGGACAGGGAGCGAGTGGAAACACCATATATTTT.

This clonotype was seen many times. The CDR3 region is CASSAQTSGDNEQFF. CDR3 bases: TGTGCCAGCAGCGCCCAAACTAGCGGAGACAATGAGCAGTTCTTC. This chain joins TRBV7-2 and TRBJ2-1; 8 nucleotides line up with TRBD2. The germline V gene encodes CDR1 SGHTA and CDR2 FQGNSA. V dropped 5 bases and J dropped 5; count of bases not matched to a gene: 8. The CDR3 loop spans 15 amino acids.

This clonotype appeared many times. This rearrangement joins TRBV2 to TRBJ2-3; tentatively, D is TRBD1 or TRBD2 (5 bases each). The V gene lost 3 bases and the J gene lost 0 bases, with 13 bases spanning the gap. Germline values: CDR1 SNHLY, CDR2 FYNNEI. This CDR3 has 16 amino acids. The CDR3 protein is CASSDSRGRSTDTQYF. The CDR3 DNA reads as TGTGCCAGCAGTGACTCTAGGGGACGGAGCACAGATACGCAGTATTTT.

This clonotype was seen only a few times. The chain couples TRBV7-2 to TRBJ2-7; D remains unclear. Trimming removed 1 base from V and 5 bases from J, with 6 bases in between. The CDR3 has 12 amino acids. Germline assignment: CDR1 SGHTA and CDR2 FQGNSA. The CDR3 nucleotides read TGTGCCAGCAGCTTAGTAGGGAACGAGCAGTACTTC. Translated, it gives CASSLVGNEQYF.

This clonotype has just a few counts. The gene calls are TRBV7-8 and TRBJ2-1, with D possibly TRBD2 on 6 matching bases. The CDR3 has 15 residues. CDR1 SGHVS and CDR2 FQNEAQ come from the germline V gene. V lost 6 bases, J lost 2 bases, and 14 bases lay in between. CDR3 amino acids: CASSRKEGAYNEQFF. The CDR3 DNA reads as TGTGCCAGCAGTCGAAAGGAGGGCGCCTACAATGAGCAGTTCTTC.

A single count supports this clonotype. The gene calls are TRBV3-1 and TRBJ1-1, with 10 bases that match TRBD1. The CDR3 has 14 amino acids. Germline CDR1 LGHDT, CDR2 YNNKEL (reference sequence). V was pared by 1 base and J by 4 bases, with 0 bases of the junction left unmatched. This chain's CDR3 is CASSQGTGGTEAFF. Here the CDR3 DNA reads TGTGCCAGCAGCCAAGGGACAGGGGGCACTGAAGCTTTCTTT.

The V call is TRBV7-8, the J call TRBJ2-7, with D uncertain. V was trimmed by 5 bases and J by 4 bases, leaving 15 bases between them. Germline V gene sequence: CDR1 SGHVS, CDR2 FQNEAQ. The CDR3 has 14 amino acids. The CDR3: CASSPIEAGYEQYF. CDR3 nucleotides: TGTGCCAGCAGCCCGATAGAAGCTGGGTACGAGCAGTACTTC.

This chain uses TRBV20-1 with TRBJ1-5; D remains unclear. V was clipped by 5 bases and J by 2 bases, with 16 bases between them. The CDR3 length is 15 residues. CDR1 and CDR2 from the germline V gene are DFQATT and SNEGSKA (reference sequence). As DNA, the CDR3 is TGCAGTGCTGGGGTCCCTGGGGTTCGCAATCAGCCCCAGCATTTT. Amino acids: CSAGVPGVRNQPQHF.

The gene calls are TRBV6-1 and TRBJ1-5; tentative D call: TRBD1 (5 bases). Trimming stripped 7 bases from V and 0 bases from J, with 13 bases between. From germline, CDR1 is MNHNS and CDR2 SASEGT. The CDR3 is 15 residues long. The CDR3 protein is CASNKDSYSNQPQHF. CDR3 sequence (DNA): TGTGCCAGCAATAAAGACAGTTATAGCAATCAGCCCCAGCATTTT.

The chain recombines TRBV30 with TRBJ2-3, with D perhaps matching TRBD1 or TRBD2 (6 bases each). The CDR3 is made up of 15 amino acids. CDR1 and CDR2 from the germline V gene are GTSNPN and SVGIG (reference sequence). V was shortened by 0 bases and J by 0 bases, with 10 bases between the two germline ends. The CDR3: CAWSVRGTSTDTQYF. In DNA form, the CDR3 reads TGTGCCTGGAGTGTAAGGGGGACTAGCACAGATACGCAGTATTTT.

The chain links TRBV12-3 or TRBV12-4 to TRBJ2-1; D is tentatively TRBD1 or TRBD2 (5 bases each). Deletions cut 3 bases from V and 4 bases from J, with 13 bases between. This CDR3 spans 15 amino acids. The CDR3: CASSFGGGGYNEQFF. CDR3 nucleotides: TGTGCCAGCAGTTTTGGGGGTGGGGGTTACAATGAGCAGTTCTTC.

This clonotype was observed at least ten times. The gene calls are TRBV10-2 and TRBJ2-7; D unresolved. V was clipped by 7 bases and J by 7 bases, with 11 bases between them. This CDR3 is 11 amino acids long. Germline lookup yields CDR1 WSHSY and CDR2 SAAADI. The CDR3 region has the DNA TGCGCCAGCACCGGGCAGACGGAGCAGTACTTC. This gives the protein CASTGQTEQYF.

This chain connects TRBV6-2 or TRBV6-3 to TRBJ2-4; D may correspond to TRBD1 or TRBD2 (5 bases each). Germline CDR1 is MNHEY and CDR2 is SVGEGT. This CDR3 comprises 14 residues. The V and J ends lost 8 bases and 1 base respectively, with 12 bases between them. CDR3 amino acids: CASRWGPAKNIQYF. CDR3 DNA sequence: TGTGCCAGCCGATGGGGACCGGCCAAAAACATTCAGTACTTC.